The clone carrying this TCR beta chain was counted at least ten times. The antigen is undetermined. Germline V gene sequence: CDR1 SGHAT, CDR2 FQNNGV. This CDR3 has 15 residues. Trimming cost V 5 bases and J 0 bases, with 12 bases left between them. Using a J-beta primer mix together with a sample-barcoded 5' primer, a second PCR was run for roughly 7 to 11 cycles. Every molecule of cDNA carried a tag from a template-switch adaptor with 12 random nucleotides. Via MiXCR, TCRdb re-called the 5' RACE reads, giving one row per CDR3 protein. The profile covers 630,000 or so distinct CDR3 sequences, with roughly 32% appearing a single time and approximately 15% taken by the ten largest. The sample belongs to a study of blood T cells in healthy people across ages. Study conclusions and caveats: PBMCs were not sorted, which prevented a conclusive comparison of naive versus antigen-experienced cells. There was a strong correlation between TCR beta diversity and naive T cell percentage. More naive CD4+ cells and higher diversity marked long-lived donors relative to aged donors.

The sequence was obtained from a woman older than 75 in good health. V usage is TRBV11-2 and J usage is TRBJ2-3; the D is unclear. Source material: blood. CDR3 amino acids: CASSQDGDSTDTQYF. CDR3 in DNA: TGTGCCAGCAGCCAGGACGGAGATAGCACAGATACGCAGTATTTT. Looking up the rest from reference TRBV11-2 and TRBJ2-3 gives the full variable domain: EAGVAQSPRYKIIEKRQSVAFWCNPISGHATLYWYQQILGQGPKLLIQFQNNGVVDDSQLPKDRFSAERLKGVDSTLKIQPAKLEDSAVYLCASSQDGDSTDTQYFGPGTRLTVL.